Following are 13 T cell receptor beta chains from one sample sequenced in a study of persistence of HIV-infected CD4 T cells. The stimulus was an HIV-1 Gag 15-mer peptide pool, 0.85 to 1 ug/peptide/mL. Sorted nonresponding memory CD4+ T cells were CD40L-negative, CD69-negative, CD45RO-high. Their specific antigens are unknown. The immunoSEQ assay was version 4, run in survey mode. Measured with immunoSEQ multiplex PCR; TCRdb has only the in-frame clones, and not every one. This table has roughly 35,000 clones, about 81% appearing once. The sequences come from cultured CD4+ T cells from PBMCs, collected from a patient who received antiretroviral therapy. These receptors were taken from an adult with HIV. The donor label of this sample is uncertain.

The V and J genes are TRBV5-4 and TRBJ1-2, with 12 bases identical to TRBD1. Germline lookup yields CDR1 SGHNT and CDR2 YYREEE (reference sequence). The V and J ends lost 4 bases and 7 bases, in that order; junction bases with no gene match: 5. This CDR3 spans 14 amino acids. CDR3 in DNA: TGTGCCAGCAGCGGGGACAGGGGGCGAAGTGGCTACACCTTC. It specifies CASSGDRGRSGYTF.

V gene TRBV6-4 combines with J gene TRBJ2-2; 9 bases align to TRBD1. Germline CDR1 MRHNA, CDR2 SNTAGT. The CDR3 covers 12 residues. V trimming: 6 bases; J trimming: 7 bases; junction bases outside the gene matches: 0. The CDR3 sequence is CASRTGGGELFF. The CDR3 DNA sequence: TGTGCCAGCAGGACAGGGGGCGGGGAGCTGTTTTTT.

This chain uses TRBV20-1 with TRBJ1-1, with a possible D match to TRBD1 (5 bases). CDR1 and CDR2 from the germline V gene are DFQATT and SNEGSKA (reference sequence). CDR3 size: 11 residues. V lost 7 bases and J 2 bases, leaving 8 bases between the germline ends. As DNA, the CDR3 is TGCAGTGGGGGGACCAACACTGAAGCTTTCTTT. Translated, it gives CSGGTNTEAFF.

Concerning this clone: One end of the junction is discordant with germline, which a read error may explain. The CDR3 nucleotides read TGTGCCAGCAGTCAAGCAGGGGGGTATCTAGCCAAAAACATTCAGTACTTC. Translated: CASSQAGGYLAKNIQYF. V gene TRBV3-1 (or the pseudogene TRBV3-2) combines with J gene TRBJ2-4; perhaps TRBD1 as D (7 bases). The CDR3 spans 17 residues. Germline loops: CDR1 LGHDT, CDR2 YNNKEL (reference sequence).

The J gene is TRBJ1-3, the V gene TRBV3-1 (or the pseudogene TRBV3-2); D remains unclear. CDR1 is LGHDT and CDR2 is YNNKEL in the germline V gene (reference sequence). The CDR3 contains 14 residues. Trimming took off 5 bases at V and 4 bases at J, with 12 bases between the two ends. CDR3 bases: TGTGCCAGCAGCTCCGGTTATTCAGGAAACACCATATATTTT. Its translation: CASSSGYSGNTIYF.

The chain carries TRBV6-5 and TRBJ2-7; 8 positions match TRBD2. Germline V gene lookup returns CDR1 MNHEY and CDR2 SVGAGI. CDR3 size: 16 residues. J was trimmed by 3 bases and V by 6 bases; bases with no gene match: 13. The CDR3 DNA follows: TGTGCCAGCAGATACCGAATTTCAGCGGGGGTCTACGAGCAGTACTTC. Its translation is CASRYRISAGVYEQYF.

This clone was seen once. The chain employs TRBV15 and TRBJ1-1; 8 nucleotides agree with TRBD1. This CDR3 region has 15 residues. Germline V gives CDR1 LNHNV, CDR2 YYDKDF (reference sequence). J gave up 2 bases and V 1 base, and 3 bases lay outside the gene matches. The chain's CDR3 is CATSRGTGQNTEAFF. The CDR3 bases are TGTGCCACCAGCAGAGGGACAGGGCAAAACACTGAAGCTTTCTTT.

The chain combines TRBV4-1 with TRBJ1-5; D is perhaps TRBD1 (6 bases). With 1 base removed from V and 1 base from J, the gap between germline ends came to 11 bases. The CDR3 is made up of 16 amino acids. Germline V gene lookup returns CDR1 MGHRA and CDR2 YSYEKL. Here the CDR3 DNA reads TGCGCCAGCAGCCAAGGTCTCAGGGGCAGCAATCAGCCCCAGCATTTT. As protein: CASSQGLRGSNQPQHF.

The V gene is TRBV19, the J gene TRBJ2-1; TRBD2 matches 7 bases. Germline CDR1 LNHDA, CDR2 SQIVND (reference sequence). The trim removed 2 bases at V and 5 bases at J, leaving 6 bases unmatched. The CDR3 is made up of 15 amino acids. As DNA, the CDR3 is TGTGCCAGTAGTATACAAGTAAGCGGGGACAATGAGCAGTTCTTC. Its protein is CASSIQVSGDNEQFF. Filled out from reference TRBV19 and TRBJ2-1, the complete variable domain reads DGGITQSPKYLFRKEGQNVTLSCEQNLNHDAMYWYRQDPGQGLRLIYYSQIVNDFQKGDIAEGYSVSREKKESFPLTVTSAQKNPTAFYLCASSIQVSGDNEQFFGPGTRLTVL.

V gene TRBV29-1 combines with J gene TRBJ2-7; maybe TRBD2 (6 bases). Per germline, CDR1 SQVTM and CDR2 ANQGSEA. The CDR3 spans 13 residues. CDR3 in amino acids: CACRGGAEDEQYV. DNA of the CDR3: TGCGCCTGCAGAGGCGGGGCGGAGGACGAGCAGTACGTC.

V is TRBV5-5 and J is TRBJ1-1, with D possibly TRBD1 on 5 matching bases. The germline V gene encodes CDR1 SGHKS and CDR2 YYEKEE (reference sequence). The ends were cut back, 4 bases at V and 3 bases at J, with 10 bases in the middle. The CDR3 runs to 13 residues. The chain's CDR3 is CASSGLGDTEAFF. CDR3 DNA sequence: TGTGCCAGCAGCGGGTTAGGGGACACTGAAGCTTTCTTT.

This chain joins TRBV7-6 and TRBJ1-2, with D perhaps matching TRBD1 (5 bases). The V end lost 1 base, the J end lost 4 bases, and 10 bases lay between the germline ends. CDR3 length equals 14 residues. Germline assignment: CDR1 SGHVS and CDR2 FNYEAQ. The CDR3 DNA follows: TGTGCCAGCAGCTTAGAGGGGAGGGGCTATGGCTACACCTTC. Protein: CASSLEGRGYGYTF.

The V call is TRBV5-1, the J call TRBJ2-2; D not resolved. V was shortened by 4 bases and J by 11 bases, with 21 bases between the two germline ends. CDR1 is SGHRS and CDR2 is YFSETQ in the germline V gene. The CDR3 loop spans 15 amino acids. This chain's CDR3 is CASSQRHPSDEELFF. DNA of the CDR3: TGCGCCAGCAGCCAACGACATCCATCTGACGAAGAGCTGTTTTTT. Using reference TRBV5-1 and TRBJ2-2 for the parts outside the CDR3, the full variable domain is KAGVTQTPRYLIKTRGQQVTLSCSPISGHRSVSWYQQTPGQGLQFLFEYFSETQRNKGNFPGRFSGRQFSNSRSEMNVSTLELGDSALYLCASSQRHPSDEELFFGEGSRLTVL.